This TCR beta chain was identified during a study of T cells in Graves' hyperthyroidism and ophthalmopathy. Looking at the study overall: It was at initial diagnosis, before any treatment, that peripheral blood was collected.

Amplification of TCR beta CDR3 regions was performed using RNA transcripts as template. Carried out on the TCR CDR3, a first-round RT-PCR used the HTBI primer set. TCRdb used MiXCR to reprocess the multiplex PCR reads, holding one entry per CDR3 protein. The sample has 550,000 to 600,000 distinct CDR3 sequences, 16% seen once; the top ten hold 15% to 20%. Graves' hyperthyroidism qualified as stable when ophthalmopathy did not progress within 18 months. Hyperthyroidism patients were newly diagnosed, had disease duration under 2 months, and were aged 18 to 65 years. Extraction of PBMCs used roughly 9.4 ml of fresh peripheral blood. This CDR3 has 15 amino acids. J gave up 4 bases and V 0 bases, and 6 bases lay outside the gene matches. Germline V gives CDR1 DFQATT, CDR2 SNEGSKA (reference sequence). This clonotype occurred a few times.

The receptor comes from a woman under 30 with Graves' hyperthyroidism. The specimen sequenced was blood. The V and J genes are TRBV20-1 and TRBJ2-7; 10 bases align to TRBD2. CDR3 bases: TGCAGTGCTAGAGAAACTAGCGGGACCCCATACGAGCAGTACTTC. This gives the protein CSARETSGTPYEQYF.